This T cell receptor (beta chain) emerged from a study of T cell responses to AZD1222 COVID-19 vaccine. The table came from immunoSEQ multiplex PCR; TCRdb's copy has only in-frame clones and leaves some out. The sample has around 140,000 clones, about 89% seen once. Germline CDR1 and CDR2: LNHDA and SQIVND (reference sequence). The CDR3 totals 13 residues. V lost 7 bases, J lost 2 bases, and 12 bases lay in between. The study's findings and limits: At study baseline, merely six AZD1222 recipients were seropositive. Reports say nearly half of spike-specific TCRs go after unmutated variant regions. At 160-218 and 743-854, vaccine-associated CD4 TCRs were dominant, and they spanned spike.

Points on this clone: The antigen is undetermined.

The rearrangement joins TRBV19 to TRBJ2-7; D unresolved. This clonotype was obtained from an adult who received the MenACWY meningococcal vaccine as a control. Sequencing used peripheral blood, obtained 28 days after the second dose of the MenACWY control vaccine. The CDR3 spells CASNRAPTYEQYF. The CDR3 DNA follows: TGTGCCAGTAACCGGGCTCCTACCTACGAGCAGTACTTC.